The clone carrying this T cell receptor beta chain occurred a few times. Its target is unknown. TCRdb independently ran MiXCR on the RT-PCR reads; one entry per CDR3 protein. In the table there are roughly 700,000 distinct CDR3 sequences, more than 11% of which are singletons. This entry is derived from a study of response to subunit inactivated influenza vaccine. Study-wide findings and caveats: New T cells are recruited in small numbers by each seasonal influenza vaccination, according to the authors' suggestion.

The germline CDR1 and CDR2 sequences are LGHNA and YSLEER. The CDR3 covers 15 residues. The V segment lost 0 bases and the J segment 5 bases; nucleotides outside the gene matches: 6. The chain uses TRBV4-3 and TRBJ1-1; 7 bases line up with TRBD1. This receptor was obtained from a man aged 50 to 60 who received an inactivated influenza vaccine. The specimen was PBMCs from blood, collected roughly 15 days before vaccination. The CDR3 reads CASSQDPQGRTEAFF. The CDR3 DNA is TGCGCCAGCAGCCAAGACCCACAGGGGAGGACTGAAGCTTTCTTT.